Listed below are T cell receptor beta chains from one sample, sequenced in a study of T cell responses to AZD1222 COVID-19 vaccine. The data were produced by immunoSEQ multiplex PCR, yet TCRdb's version contains in-frame clones alone and is incomplete. Of some 190,000 clones in the sample, roughly 90% are singletons; the top ten hold about 1.7%. Sequenced material: peripheral blood, taken 28 days after the second AZD1222 dose. The receptors were gathered from an adult who received the AZD1222 COVID-19 vaccine. Each CDR3 is given with its conserved first and last residue. A D gene is named only where the DNA matches it firmly. Clone size is stated in some rows and not others, as once, few, many or a class when expanded.

cdr3_aa: CAWSIGGREDQPQHF
cdr3_nt: TGTGCCTGGAGTATAGGAGGCCGAGAGGATCAGCCCCAGCATTTT
clone_size: .
v_call: TRBV30
j_call: TRBJ1-5
d_call: .

cdr3_aa: CASSRTVYEQYF
cdr3_nt: TGTGCCAGCAGCCGGACTGTCTACGAGCAGTACTTC
clone_size: .
v_call: TRBV14
j_call: TRBJ2-7
d_call: .

cdr3_aa: CASSALAGAGSGPLNEQFF
cdr3_nt: TGTGCCAGCAGCGCCCTGGCAGGGGCGGGTTCGGGTCCACTCAATGAGCAGTTCTTC
clone_size: few
v_call: TRBV7-3
j_call: TRBJ2-1
d_call: .

cdr3_aa: CASSRQGDYGYTF
cdr3_nt: TGTGCCAGCTCACGACAGGGGGACTATGGCTACACCTTC
clone_size: .
v_call: TRBV18
j_call: TRBJ1-2
d_call: TRBD1

cdr3_aa: CASIGLAGSYEQYF
cdr3_nt: TGTGCCAGCATCGGACTAGCGGGATCGTACGAGCAGTACTTC
clone_size: .
v_call: TRBV2
j_call: TRBJ2-7
d_call: TRBD2

cdr3_aa: CASSQDPKGRGTGELFF
cdr3_nt: TGCGCCAGCAGCCAAGACCCGAAAGGGAGGGGGACCGGGGAGCTGTTTTTT
clone_size: .
v_call: TRBV4-3
j_call: TRBJ2-2
d_call: .

cdr3_aa: CASSPDPRGRAYGYTF
cdr3_nt: TGTGCCAGCAGCCCAGACCCCAGGGGCCGTGCCTATGGCTACACCTTC
clone_size: .
v_call: TRBV7-2
j_call: TRBJ1-2
d_call: .

cdr3_aa: CASSMLAGLDTQYF
cdr3_nt: TGTGCCAGCAGTATGCTAGCGGGACTAGATACGCAGTATTTT
clone_size: once
v_call: TRBV2
j_call: TRBJ2-3
d_call: TRBD2

cdr3_aa: CASSQEGDQRRTDTQYF
cdr3_nt: TGTGCCAGCAGCCAAGAAGGTGACCAGCGGCGCACAGATACGCAGTATTTT
clone_size: .
v_call: TRBV14
j_call: TRBJ2-3
d_call: .

cdr3_aa: CASSSSYRGSYEQYF
cdr3_nt: TGTGCCAGCAGTTCCTCATACAGGGGGTCATACGAGCAGTACTTC
clone_size: .
v_call: TRBV6-5
j_call: TRBJ2-7
d_call: TRBD1

cdr3_aa: CASSPIGIPNYGYTF
cdr3_nt: TGTGCCAGCAGTCCCATCGGTATCCCAAACTATGGCTACACCTTC
clone_size: .
v_call: TRBV2
j_call: TRBJ1-2
d_call: .

cdr3_aa: CASSIGYQPQHF
cdr3_nt: TGTGCCAGTAGTATAGGGTATCAGCCCCAGCATTTT
clone_size: .
v_call: TRBV19
j_call: TRBJ1-5
d_call: .

cdr3_aa: CASSPIDRIYEQYF
cdr3_nt: TGTGCCAGCAGCCCCATAGACAGGATCTACGAGCAGTACTTC
clone_size: once
v_call: TRBV28
j_call: TRBJ2-7
d_call: .

cdr3_aa: CASSQDRRGYEQYF
cdr3_nt: TGCGCCAGCAGCCAAGATAGGCGGGGGTACGAGCAGTACTTC
clone_size: few
v_call: TRBV4-3
j_call: TRBJ2-7
d_call: TRBD2

cdr3_aa: CASSLTGGSLTDTQYF
cdr3_nt: TGTGCCAGCAGTTTGACAGGGGGTAGCCTAACAGATACGCAGTATTTT
clone_size: .
v_call: TRBV6-6
j_call: TRBJ2-3
d_call: TRBD1

cdr3_aa: CASSQGLDRAPKGVGYTF
cdr3_nt: TGTGCCAGCAGCCAAGGGCTGGACAGGGCTCCCAAAGGGGTTGGCTACACCTTC
clone_size: once
v_call: TRBV9
j_call: TRBJ1-2
d_call: TRBD1

cdr3_aa: CASNDRVGEQYF
cdr3_nt: TGTGCCAGCAACGACAGGGTTGGCGAGCAGTACTTC
clone_size: .
v_call: TRBV7-2
j_call: TRBJ2-7
d_call: TRBD1

cdr3_aa: CASSSTRDRAIDTQYF
cdr3_nt: TGTGCCAGCAGTTCGACCAGGGACAGGGCAATAGATACGCAGTATTTT
clone_size: .
v_call: TRBV28
j_call: TRBJ2-3
d_call: TRBD1

cdr3_aa: CASSLAGLAGDYEQYF
cdr3_nt: TGTGCCAGCAGCTTAGCGGGACTAGCGGGAGACTACGAGCAGTACTTC
clone_size: .
v_call: TRBV7-2
j_call: TRBJ2-7
d_call: TRBD2

cdr3_aa: CASSSQLSTEAFF
cdr3_nt: TGTGCCAGCTCCTCTCAGCTGTCCACTGAAGCTTTCTTT
clone_size: .
v_call: TRBV14
j_call: TRBJ1-1
d_call: .

cdr3_aa: CSAEGDTEAFF
cdr3_nt: TGCAGTGCTGAGGGGGACACTGAAGCTTTCTTT
clone_size: .
v_call: TRBV20-1
j_call: TRBJ1-1
d_call: .

cdr3_aa: CAISRTGANQPQHF
cdr3_nt: TGTGCCATCAGTAGGACAGGGGCCAATCAGCCCCAGCATTTT
clone_size: .
v_call: TRBV10-3
j_call: TRBJ1-5
d_call: TRBD1

cdr3_aa: CASSLALGHSYEQYF
cdr3_nt: TGTGCCAGCAGCTTAGCCCTGGGACATTCCTACGAGCAGTACTTC
clone_size: .
v_call: TRBV11-2
j_call: TRBJ2-7
d_call: .

cdr3_aa: CASSFRGGGSPLHF
cdr3_nt: TGTGCCAGCAGCTTCAGGGGAGGGGGTTCACCCCTCCACTTT
clone_size: .
v_call: TRBV7-2
j_call: TRBJ1-6
d_call: .

cdr3_aa: CASRPGPGQGYEQYF
cdr3_nt: TGTGCCAGCAGACCAGGACCGGGACAGGGGTACGAGCAGTACTTC
clone_size: .
v_call: TRBV27
j_call: TRBJ2-7
d_call: TRBD1

cdr3_aa: CASSLAPGEDSPLHF
cdr3_nt: TGTGCCAGCAGCTTAGCGCCAGGGGAGGATTCACCCCTCCACTTT
clone_size: .
v_call: TRBV7-2
j_call: TRBJ1-6
d_call: .

cdr3_aa: CASSQDLGPRPLHF
cdr3_nt: TGCGCCAGCAGCCAAGATCTCGGCCCAAGACCCCTCCACTTT
clone_size: .
v_call: TRBV4-1
j_call: TRBJ1-6
d_call: .

cdr3_aa: CASTGEANSPLHF
cdr3_nt: TGTGCCAGCACGGGGGAAGCGAATTCACCCCTCCACTTT
clone_size: .
v_call: TRBV2
j_call: TRBJ1-6
d_call: .

cdr3_aa: CASSPLGHSGANVLTF
cdr3_nt: TGTGCTAGCAGCCCCCTCGGACACTCTGGGGCCAACGTCCTGACTTTC
clone_size: few
v_call: TRBV7-7
j_call: TRBJ2-6
d_call: .

cdr3_aa: CASSPGQSSYNEQFF
cdr3_nt: TGTGCCAGTAGTCCGGGACAGAGCTCCTACAATGAGCAGTTCTTC
clone_size: .
v_call: TRBV19
j_call: TRBJ2-1
d_call: TRBD1

cdr3_aa: CASSLEGRGSYNEQFF
cdr3_nt: TGCGCCAGCAGCTTGGAGGGACGAGGCTCCTACAATGAGCAGTTCTTC
clone_size: .
v_call: TRBV5-1
j_call: TRBJ2-1
d_call: .

cdr3_aa: CASSNSMGLNTEAFF
cdr3_nt: TGTGCCAGCAGTAACTCGATGGGATTAAACACTGAAGCTTTCTTT
clone_size: .
v_call: TRBV6-5
j_call: TRBJ1-1
d_call: .

cdr3_aa: CASSLGLNTEAFF
cdr3_nt: TGTGCCAGCAGTTTAGGACTGAACACTGAAGCTTTCTTT
clone_size: .
v_call: TRBV12-3/TRBV12-4
j_call: TRBJ1-1
d_call: .

cdr3_aa: CASSPPIRGTTYEQYF
cdr3_nt: TGTGCCAGCTCACCACCAATCCGCGGGACAACCTACGAGCAGTACTTC
clone_size: .
v_call: TRBV18
j_call: TRBJ2-7
d_call: .

cdr3_aa: CATSSRQGNQPQHF
cdr3_nt: TGTGCCACCAGCAGTAGGCAGGGAAATCAGCCCCAGCATTTT
clone_size: .
v_call: TRBV15
j_call: TRBJ1-5
d_call: .

cdr3_aa: CASSVGDRGRNEQFF
cdr3_nt: TGTGCCAGCAGCGTAGGGGACAGGGGGCGTAATGAGCAGTTCTTC
clone_size: .
v_call: TRBV9
j_call: TRBJ2-1
d_call: TRBD1

cdr3_aa: CASSQVAYEQYF
cdr3_nt: TGTGCCAGCAGCCAAGTCGCCTACGAGCAGTACTTC
clone_size: .
v_call: TRBV3-1/TRBV3-2
j_call: TRBJ2-7
d_call: .

cdr3_aa: CASSLGGTSYNEQFF
cdr3_nt: TGTGCCAGCAGCTTGGGCGGGACCTCCTACAATGAGCAGTTCTTC
clone_size: .
v_call: TRBV5-5
j_call: TRBJ2-1
d_call: .

cdr3_aa: CASSFEYNSPLHF
cdr3_nt: TGTGCCAGCAGCTTTGAGTATAATTCACCCCTCCACTTT
clone_size: .
v_call: TRBV5-4
j_call: TRBJ1-6
d_call: .

cdr3_aa: CAISGLIQGFPHENEQYF
cdr3_nt: TGTGCCATCAGCGGCCTGATCCAGGGCTTCCCCCACGAGAACGAGCAGTACTTC
clone_size: .
v_call: TRBV10-3
j_call: TRBJ2-7
d_call: .

cdr3_aa: CASRGGYTEAFF
cdr3_nt: TGTGCCAGCAGGGGAGGATACACTGAAGCTTTCTTT
clone_size: once
v_call: TRBV27
j_call: TRBJ1-1
d_call: .

cdr3_aa: CASSLSTEAFF
cdr3_nt: TGTGCCAGCAGTTTGTCCACTGAAGCTTTCTTT
clone_size: .
v_call: TRBV2
j_call: TRBJ1-1
d_call: .

cdr3_aa: CASSLDRTSGSYEQYF
cdr3_nt: TGTGCCAGCAGCTTAGACAGGACTAGCGGGTCCTACGAGCAGTACTTC
clone_size: .
v_call: TRBV11-2
j_call: TRBJ2-7
d_call: TRBD2